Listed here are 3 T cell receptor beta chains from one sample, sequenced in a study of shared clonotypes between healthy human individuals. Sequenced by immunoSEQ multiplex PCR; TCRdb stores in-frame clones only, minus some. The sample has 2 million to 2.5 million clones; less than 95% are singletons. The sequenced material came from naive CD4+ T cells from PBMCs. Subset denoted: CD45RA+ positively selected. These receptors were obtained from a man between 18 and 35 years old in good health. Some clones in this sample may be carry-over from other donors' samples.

Here the CDR3 reads CAWSVGTGGEQYF. The CDR3 DNA reads TGTGCCTGGAGTGTCGGGACAGGGGGCGAGCAGTACTTC. The genes are TRBV30 and TRBJ2-7, with 11 bases identical to TRBD1. Trimming took 0 bases from V and 6 from J; bases not matched to a gene: 1. CDR3 size: 13 residues. Germline V gene sequence: CDR1 GTSNPN, CDR2 SVGIG (reference sequence).

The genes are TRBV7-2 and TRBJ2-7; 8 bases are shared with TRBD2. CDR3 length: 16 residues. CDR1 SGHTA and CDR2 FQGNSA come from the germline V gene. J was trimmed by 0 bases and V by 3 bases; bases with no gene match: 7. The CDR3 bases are TGTGCCAGCAGCTTCTTAGCGGGAACCTCCTCCTACGAGCAGTACTTC. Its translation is CASSFLAGTSSYEQYF.

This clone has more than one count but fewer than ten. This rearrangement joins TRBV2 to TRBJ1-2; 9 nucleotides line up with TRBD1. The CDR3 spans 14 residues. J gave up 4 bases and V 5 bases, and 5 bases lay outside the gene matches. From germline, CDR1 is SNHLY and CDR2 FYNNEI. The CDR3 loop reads CASSPGTGSYGYTF. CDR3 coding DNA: TGTGCCAGCAGTCCCGGGACAGGGTCCTATGGCTACACCTTC.